The source of this T cell receptor (beta chain) is a study of Ad26.COV2.S vaccination and SARS-CoV-2 variants. Across the study: The study gave Ad26.COV2.S intramuscularly, once or twice 56 days apart. Findings and caveats of the study: Overall T cell responses may have been underestimated by the analyses of TCR breadth and depth. Vaccine and placebo recipients had similar non-spike TCR breadth.

Regarding this clone: Its antigen is not identified.

The CDR3 loop spans 16 amino acids. The treatment was: around 19 received Ad26.COV2.S at low or high dose, single or two shots; roughly five received placebo; per-sample allocation not given. Sample collection was performed on day 63 after the first vaccine or placebo injection. Its platform was an Ad26 vector, and its expressed antigen was Wuhan-strain SARS-CoV-2 spike. Libraries were prepared by immunoSEQ multiplex PCR; TCRdb keeps only in-frame clonotypes and omits some of them. The data show around 240,000 clones, with 85% to 90% seen just once and roughly 10% held by the top ten. The receptor's source is a person between 18 and 65 years old who received the Ad26.COV2.S COVID-19 vaccine or a placebo. The source was peripheral blood, collected in a trial of Ad26.COV2.S vaccine versus placebo. V gene TRBV21-1 combines with J gene TRBJ2-7; the table's D call, TRBD2, has no DNA check behind it. TRBV21-1 counts as a pseudogene. The CDR3 loop is CASSKAGRRSSYEQYF. The CDR3 DNA follows: TGTGCCAGCAGCAAAGCGGGCAGGAGGAGCTCCTACGAGCAGTACTTC.